The clone carrying this T cell receptor beta chain was recorded a few times. The antigen remains unidentified. Germline lookup yields CDR1 MNHEY and CDR2 SMNVEV (reference sequence). The CDR3 has 15 amino acids. V lost 6 bases to trimming and J lost 2 bases; unmatched junction nucleotides: 8. TCRdb fed the reads into MiXCR, producing one record per CDR3 protein. The profile covers almost 550,000 distinct CDR3 sequences, with 15% to 20% appearing a single time and 20% to 30% taken by the ten largest. The data derive from a study of T cell repertoires in cytomegalovirus infection. Study-level findings and limits: Identification of carriers of CMV plus the relevant HLA was achieved through cumulative public TCR beta family frequency. CMV-specific TCR beta clonotypes restricted by HLA-C were the ones dominating the ex vivo response.

The rearrangement uses TRBV27 and TRBJ2-5; TRBD1 aligns across 8 bases. This TCR was recovered from a human donor in good health (CMV status not recorded). Some clones in this sample may be carry-over from other donors' samples. Material: CD8+ T cells from PBMCs. DNA of the CDR3: TGTGCCAGCAGGAGCACAGGGGGGTGGCAAGAGACCCAGTACTTC. The encoded protein is CASRSTGGWQETQYF.